This passage covers 26 T cell receptor beta chains from one sample sequenced in a study of vaccination effects on CD4 cells after COVID-19. Prior to sequencing, the ViraFEST assay stimulated PBMC with viral peptide pools, which expanded the antigen-specific CD4+ T cells. Following culture for about ten days, CD4+ T cells were isolated. The healthy vaccine recipients, who had no prior SARS-CoV-2 infection, showed negative nucleocapsid antibodies. Antigens of these TCRs are unknown. Data came from immunoSEQ multiplex PCR; TCRdb stores just in-frame clones and leaves some out. The table lists approximately 74,000 clones, roughly 74% of them singletons, with over 2.5% in the top ten. The sequences come from CD4+ T cells from PBMCs cultured with HCoV-NL63 spike peptides, collected before COVID-19 vaccination. Every receptor here comes from a human donor who received a COVID-19 vaccine.

This clone has more than one count but fewer than ten. J is TRBJ1-5 and V is TRBV12-3 or TRBV12-4, with D unclear. The ends were cut back, 6 bases at V and 9 bases at J, with 15 bases in the middle. The CDR3 is 13 amino acids. CDR3 residues: CASSQVQQGPQHF. CDR3 bases: TGTGCCAGCAGCCAGGTACAACAAGGGCCCCAGCATTTT.

The CDR3 loop is CASSSALTYEQYV. The CDR3 region has the DNA TGTGCCAGCAGTTCCGCCCTCACTTACGAGCAGTACGTC. The rearrangement joins TRBV12-3 or TRBV12-4 to TRBJ2-7, with unresolved D. The CDR3 is 13 amino acids. V was clipped by 4 bases and J by 4 bases, with 11 bases between them.

This chain uses TRBV29-1 with TRBJ2-1, with D possibly TRBD2 on 7 matching bases. This CDR3 spans 13 amino acids. V gave up 4 bases and J gave up 8 bases, with 15 bases separating them. In germline, CDR1 is SQVTM, CDR2 ANQGSEA. CDR3: CSVGYPGGHEQFF. The CDR3 DNA sequence: TGCAGCGTTGGGTACCCCGGGGGGCATGAGCAGTTCTTC.

The CDR3 bases are TGTGCCAGTAGCTTGACAGGGACTAATGAAAAACTGTTTTTT. Amino acid sequence: CASSLTGTNEKLFF. The chain carries TRBV19 and TRBJ1-4; 7 bases are shared with TRBD1. With 6 bases clipped from V and 2 bases from J, the junction kept 3 bases outside the gene matches. The V gene's germline CDR1 is LNHDA and CDR2 SQIVND (reference sequence). The CDR3 is 14 residues long. Filled out from reference TRBV19 and TRBJ1-4, the complete variable domain reads DGGITQSPKYLFRKEGQNVTLSCEQNLNHDAMYWYRQDPGQGLRLIYYSQIVNDFQKGDIAEGYSVSREKKESFPLTVTSAQKNPTAFYLCASSLTGTNEKLFFGSGTQLSVL.

V and J are TRBV9 and TRBJ1-1; TRBD1 is a possible D gene (6 bases). The CDR3 covers 15 residues. Trimming removed 1 base at V and 0 bases at J, with 10 bases between. The germline gives CDR1 SGDLS, CDR2 YYNGEE. CDR3 sequence reads: CASSVLGGMNTEAFF. DNA of the CDR3: TGTGCCAGCAGCGTATTGGGGGGCATGAACACTGAAGCTTTCTTT.

This chain joins TRBV7-9 and TRBJ1-6; no clear D gene. Between the trimmed V and J ends, which lost 2 bases and 1 base, there was a span of 3 bases. This CDR3 is 14 amino acids long. In germline, CDR1 is SEHNR, CDR2 FQNEAQ (reference sequence). The chain's CDR3 is CASSLHSYNSPLHF. The CDR3 DNA follows: TGTGCCAGCAGCTTACATTCCTATAATTCACCCCTCCACTTT.

The chain carries TRBV30 and TRBJ2-5; 12 bases are a match to TRBD2. V gave up 4 bases and J gave up 5 bases; unmatched junction bases: 5. Germline V gene sequence: CDR1 GTSNPN, CDR2 SVGIG (reference sequence). The CDR3 is 14 residues long. CDR3 DNA sequence: TGTGCCTGGACTAGCGGGGGGGCGAGGGAGACCCAGTACTTC. As protein: CAWTSGGARETQYF.

The chain combines TRBV5-1 with TRBJ2-2; D uncertain. The germline V and J ends were trimmed by 5 bases and 1 base, with 6 bases remaining between them. The CDR3 runs to 13 residues. Germline CDR1 SGHRS, CDR2 YFSETQ. CDR3: CASRPGNTGELFF. The CDR3 nucleotides are TGCGCCAGCAGGCCGGGGAACACCGGGGAGCTGTTTTTT.

This clone was observed a single time. The rearrangement uses TRBV7-2 and TRBJ1-2, with D possibly matching TRBD1 (5 bases). The CDR3 spans 15 residues. Per germline, CDR1 SGHTA and CDR2 FQGNSA. V shed 4 bases and J shed 6 bases, with 18 bases lying between them. The chain's CDR3 is CASSYPFLTADGYTF. CDR3 bases: TGTGCCAGCAGCTACCCGTTTTTGACAGCGGATGGCTACACCTTC.

The chain employs TRBV28 and TRBJ2-1, with no clear D. This CDR3 has 13 amino acids. CDR1 and CDR2 (germline): MDHEN, SYDVKM. V was shortened by 1 base and J by 3 bases, with 4 bases between the two germline ends. The CDR3 bases are TGTGCCAGCAGTTTATTGGGCTACAATGAGCAGTTCTTC. This gives the protein CASSLLGYNEQFF.

The chain uses TRBV2 and TRBJ2-7, with TRBD2 matching over 7 bases. Germline CDR1 and CDR2: SNHLY and FYNNEI. This CDR3 has 15 residues. After removal of 5 bases from V and 2 bases from J, the junction contained 9 bases not matched to a gene. In DNA form, the CDR3 reads TGTGCCAGCAGTTTGGACGGGGGGAGCACCTACGAGCAGTACGTC. Amino acid sequence: CASSLDGGSTYEQYV.

This clone appeared a few times. This sequence joins TRBV3-1 (or the pseudogene TRBV3-2) and TRBJ2-1; no clear D. The ends were cut back, 3 bases at V and 10 bases at J, with 7 bases in the middle. The CDR3 covers 11 residues. From germline, CDR1 is LGHDT and CDR2 YNNKEL (reference sequence). CDR3 residues: CASSQGGEQFF. In DNA form, the CDR3 reads TGTGCCAGCAGCCAGGGCGGAGAGCAGTTCTTC.

The chain employs TRBV24-1 and TRBJ2-3; D is possibly TRBD1 (7 bases). Germline-derived CDR1 and CDR2 are KGHDR and SFDVKD. The CDR3 has 15 residues. V was clipped by 0 bases and J by 6 bases, with 12 bases between them. DNA of the CDR3: TGTGCCACCAGTGATTTGCATCCAGGGGGGGATACGCAGTATTTT. As protein: CATSDLHPGGDTQYF.

This chain joins TRBV5-1 and TRBJ1-1; unclear D gene. V shed 1 base and J shed 0 bases, with 7 bases lying between them. Germline V gene data show CDR1 as SGHRS and CDR2 as YFSETQ. CDR3 length equals 14 residues. The chain's CDR3 is CASSLSTVNTEAFF. CDR3 nucleotides: TGCGCCAGCAGCTTGTCTACGGTGAACACTGAAGCTTTCTTT. The full variable domain, in which reference TRBV5-1 and TRBJ1-1 provide the parts outside the CDR3, is KAGVTQTPRYLIKTRGQQVTLSCSPISGHRSVSWYQQTPGQGLQFLFEYFSETQRNKGNFPGRFSGRQFSNSRSEMNVSTLELGDSALYLCASSLSTVNTEAFFGQGTRLTVV.

This sequence joins TRBV15 and TRBJ1-5; the D is unclear. The CDR3 loop spans 16 amino acids. Germline V gene lookup returns CDR1 LNHNV and CDR2 YYDKDF (reference sequence). Trimming stripped 0 bases from V and 7 bases from J, with 16 bases between. The chain's CDR3 is CATSREYSGVGQPQHF. The CDR3 bases are TGTGCCACCAGCAGAGAGTACTCTGGGGTTGGGCAGCCCCAGCATTTT.

The chain employs TRBV19 and TRBJ1-1; the D gene is possibly TRBD1 (6 bases). The CDR3 has 12 amino acids. Between the trimmed V and J ends, which lost 5 bases and 11 bases, there was a span of 15 bases. Per the germline V gene, CDR1 is LNHDA and CDR2 is SQIVND (reference sequence). The CDR3 coding sequence is TGTGCCAGTAGTGCTGAGGCAGGGGTGGCTTTCTTT. Translation: CASSAEAGVAFF.

DNA of the CDR3: TGTGCCAGTAGCCGTCCGGGGGCAGCTAAAAATCAGCCCCAGCATTTT. Translated, it gives CASSRPGAAKNQPQHF. The J gene is TRBJ1-5, the V gene TRBV19; D might be TRBD1 (6 bases). This CDR3 spans 16 amino acids. Germline CDR1 is LNHDA and CDR2 is SQIVND (reference sequence). Trimming stripped 6 bases from V and 4 bases from J, with 19 bases between.

V and J are TRBV6-4 and TRBJ1-5; the D gene is possibly TRBD1 (5 bases). The CDR3 spans 15 residues. Deletions cut 4 bases from V and 3 bases from J, with 13 bases between. CDR1 is MRHNA, CDR2 SNTAGT, per germline. The CDR3 protein is CASSGYRKVNQPQHF. In DNA form, the CDR3 reads TGTGCCAGCAGTGGATACAGGAAGGTCAATCAGCCCCAGCATTTT.

The CDR3 sequence: CAISESGRKETQYF. DNA for the CDR3: TGTGCCATCAGTGAGTCAGGGCGGAAAGAGACCCAGTACTTC. The V gene is TRBV10-3, the J gene TRBJ2-5; D call uncertain. Germline assignment: CDR1 ENHRY and CDR2 SYGVKD. V was shortened by 0 bases and J by 3 bases, with 8 bases between the two germline ends. CDR3 length equals 14 residues.

This clone has only a few counts. This chain links TRBV10-1 with TRBJ1-1; a weak D match, TRBD1 (6 bases). Per the germline V gene, CDR1 is WNHNN and CDR2 is SYGVQD (reference sequence). The CDR3 totals 14 residues. Trimming took off 6 bases at V and 5 bases at J, with 16 bases between the two ends. The CDR3 loop reads CASSPGKGVTEAFF. CDR3 sequence (DNA): TGCGCCAGCAGCCCGGGAAAGGGGGTGACTGAAGCTTTCTTT.

This chain connects TRBV7-7 to TRBJ2-5, with 11 positions matching TRBD2. CDR1 SSHAT and CDR2 FNYEAQ come from the germline V gene (reference sequence). This CDR3 is built from 17 residues. Germline trimming cut 0 bases from V and 4 bases from J; bases unmatched to any gene: 7. The CDR3 region is CASSLAHSGGARETQYF. Here the CDR3 DNA reads TGTGCCAGCAGCTTAGCCCATAGCGGGGGGGCCCGAGAGACCCAGTACTTC.

The gene calls are TRBV5-1 and TRBJ2-5, with D maybe TRBD1 (6 bases). With 4 bases removed from V and 1 base from J, the gap between germline ends came to 17 bases. Germline values: CDR1 SGHRS, CDR2 YFSETQ. CDR3 length equals 16 residues. The CDR3 bases are TGCGCCAGCAGCCGGGACACACTCACCGTCCAAGAGACCCAGTACTTC. Protein: CASSRDTLTVQETQYF.

This clone came up once. The chain couples TRBV5-1 to TRBJ1-1; D is possibly TRBD1 (5 bases). This CDR3 spans 13 amino acids. Trimming took 7 bases from V and 0 from J, leaving 10 bases between them. Per the germline V gene, CDR1 is SGHRS and CDR2 is YFSETQ. The CDR3 sequence: CASWGSLNTEAFF. The CDR3 coding sequence is TGCGCCAGCTGGGGCAGCCTGAACACTGAAGCTTTCTTT.

This clone was seen more than once but under ten times. The CDR3 is CASSQGKNRGWHTGELFF. In DNA, the CDR3 is TGCGCCAGCAGCCAGGGAAAGAACAGGGGTTGGCACACCGGGGAGCTGTTTTTT. The chain has TRBV4-1 and TRBJ2-2; 7 nucleotides line up with TRBD1. The CDR3 has 18 amino acids. Per the germline V gene, CDR1 is MGHRA and CDR2 is YSYEKL. V was pared by 3 bases and J by 3 bases, with 13 bases of the junction left unmatched.

This clone has a single count. The sample contains more than one DNA sequence encoding this CDR3. The genes are TRBV24-1 and TRBJ2-3; tentative D call: TRBD2 (5 bases). V shed 9 bases and J shed 1 base, with 7 bases lying between them. In germline, CDR1 is KGHDR, CDR2 SFDVKD. CDR3 length: 12 residues. The CDR3 coding sequence is TGTGCCACCTCCGGGGGCACAGATACGCAGTATTTT. The encoded protein is CATSGGTDTQYF.

The chain is built from TRBV7-2 and TRBJ2-1; 8 nucleotides line up with TRBD2. The germline V gene has CDR1 SGHTA and CDR2 FQGNSA. With 0 bases clipped from V and 0 bases from J, the junction kept 10 bases outside the gene matches. CDR3 size: 19 residues. The CDR3 DNA is TGTGCCAGCAGCTTAGCTGGGCGGGGGGCTACCAGCTCCTACAATGAGCAGTTCTTC. Its translation is CASSLAGRGATSSYNEQFF.